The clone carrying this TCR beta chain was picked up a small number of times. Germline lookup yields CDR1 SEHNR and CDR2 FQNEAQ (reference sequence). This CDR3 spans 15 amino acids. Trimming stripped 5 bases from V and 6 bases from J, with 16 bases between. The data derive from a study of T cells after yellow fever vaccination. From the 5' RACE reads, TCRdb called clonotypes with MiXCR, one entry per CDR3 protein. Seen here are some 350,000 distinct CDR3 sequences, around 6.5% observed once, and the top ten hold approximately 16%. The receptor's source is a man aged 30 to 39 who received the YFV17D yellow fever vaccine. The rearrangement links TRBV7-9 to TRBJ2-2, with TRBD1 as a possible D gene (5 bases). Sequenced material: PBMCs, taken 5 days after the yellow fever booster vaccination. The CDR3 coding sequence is TGTGCCAGCAGCCACATCGGACATTTTCCCGGGGAGCTGTTTTTT. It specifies CASSHIGHFPGELFF.